This is a list of T cell receptor beta chains from one sample in a study of CD8 T cells in ankylosing spondylitis. Via MiXCR, TCRdb re-called the 5' RACE reads, giving one row per CDR3 protein. The data contain 150,000 to 200,000 distinct CDR3 sequences, 13% of them singletons. Sequences were obtained from blood, either unsorted or a sorted T cell fraction (not recorded which). These TCRs come from a female donor with ankylosing spondylitis or in good health (not recorded which). The CDR3 runs from the conserved cysteine through the conserved F or W. The D gene is left open where the match is weak. Some rows mark clone size as missing; the rest say once, few, many or name a class of expanded clone.

TRBJ1-3	TRBV7-2	NA	NA	TGTGCCAGCAGCTTAGCGGGACTGAACACCATATATTTT	CASSLAGLNTIYF
TRBJ2-3	TRBV12-3/TRBV12-4	many	NA	TGTGCCAGCAGTTCCCCCCCAGATACGCAGTATTTT	CASSSPPDTQYF
TRBJ2-5	TRBV12-3/TRBV12-4	NA	NA	TGTGCCAGCAAGGCAGGTCGGATGGGAGAGACCCAGTACTTC	CASKAGRMGETQYF
TRBJ1-5	TRBV12-3/TRBV12-4	many	NA	TGTGCCAGCAGTCACGGACCCGGCGCTCAGCCCCAGCATTTT	CASSHGPGAQPQHF
TRBJ2-1	TRBV12-5	many	TRBD2	TGTGCTAGTGGTTTGCCCTTCCTAGCGGGGACCTACAATGAGCAGTTCTTC	CASGLPFLAGTYNEQFF
TRBJ2-1	TRBV20-1	many	TRBD1	TGCAGTGCCCCCCGGACAGGGGTTTTGAATGAGCAGTTCTTC	CSAPRTGVLNEQFF
TRBJ2-7	TRBV7-8	few	NA	TGTGCCAGCAGCTTAGTTGGCGGCAGTAGCTCCTACGAGCAGTACTTC	CASSLVGGSSSYEQYF
TRBJ2-2	TRBV20-1	NA	TRBD2	TGCTGTGCCGGGACTAGCGGGAGGACGAACACCGGGGAGCTGTTTTTT	CCAGTSGRTNTGELFF
TRBJ2-2	TRBV6-1	many	NA	TGTGCCAGCAGTGAAAGGTGGGGGGTTAACACCGGGGAGCTGTTTTTT	CASSERWGVNTGELFF
TRBJ1-1	TRBV12-3/TRBV12-4	NA	NA	TGTGCCAGCACCAGTTGGGGGGTAACTGAAGCTTTCTTT	CASTSWGVTEAFF
TRBJ1-4	TRBV5-1	many	NA	TGCGCCAGCAGCTTGAGGGGGGAAAAACTGTTTTTT	CASSLRGEKLFF
TRBJ2-2	TRBV5-1	few	NA	TGCGCCAGCAGTACAGGGCCCCAGGGCACCGGGGAGCTGTTTTTT	CASSTGPQGTGELFF
TRBJ2-1	TRBV7-8	NA	NA	TGTGCCAGCAGCTTTCTAGATCGCAATAAGCAGTTCTTC	CASSFLDRNKQFF
TRBJ1-5	TRBV3-1	NA	NA	TGTGCCAGCAGCCAAGGGGATCAGCCCCAGCATTTT	CASSQGDQPQHF
TRBJ2-7	TRBV5-4	once	NA	TGTGCCAGCAGCCCGGATGGGACAGAGCAGTACTTC	CASSPDGTEQYF
TRBJ2-3	TRBV20-1	many	NA	TGCAGTGCTAGGAGAAACGGACCTAGCACAGATACGCAGTATTTT	CSARRNGPSTDTQYF
TRBJ2-3	TRBV29-1	many	NA	TGCAGCGTTGAAGATTTGCGGAACCTCACAGATACGCAGTATTTT	CSVEDLRNLTDTQYF
TRBJ1-5	TRBV7-2	few	NA	TGTGCCAGCACCTTAGCTGCAGGGTCTAATCAGCCCCAGCATTTT	CASTLAAGSNQPQHF
TRBJ1-3	TRBV18	many	NA	TGTGCCAGCTCACCAGACGCATGGGGGAGATCTGGAAACACCATATATTTT	CASSPDAWGRSGNTIYF
TRBJ2-7	TRBV5-1	few	NA	TGCGCCAGCAGCCCGGGGGTGACCTACGAGCAGTACTTC	CASSPGVTYEQYF
TRBJ2-7	TRBV28	NA	TRBD1	TGTGCCAGCAGCTCGGGACAGTTCGATGGGGCTAAGTACTTC	CASSSGQFDGAKYF
TRBJ2-7	TRBV29-1	many	TRBD1	TGCAGCGTCCGACAGGGCGCCTACGAGCAGTACTTC	CSVRQGAYEQYF
TRBJ1-1	TRBV7-2	NA	TRBD1	TGTGCCAGCAGCTGGCCCACAGGGGGATTGAACACTGAAGCTTTCTTT	CASSWPTGGLNTEAFF
TRBJ1-1	TRBV18	NA	NA	TGTGCCAGCTCACCACCTACTTACACTGAAGCTTTCTTT	CASSPPTYTEAFF
TRBJ2-4	TRBV9	few	TRBD2	TGTGCCAGCAGCGCCCTAGCGGGAAGGGGTAAAAACATTCAGTACTTC	CASSALAGRGKNIQYF
TRBJ1-2	TRBV5-8	many	TRBD1	TGTGCCAGCAGCTGGGACAGGGGGCGCGGTGGCTACACCTTC	CASSWDRGRGGYTF
TRBJ2-3	TRBV7-3	few	TRBD2	TGTGCCAGCAGCTTAACTCAAGCCGGGACTATGGCAGATACGCAGTATTTT	CASSLTQAGTMADTQYF
TRBJ2-1	TRBV27	many	TRBD1	TGTGCCAGCAGTTTTCTTAGGGGGCTTAACAATGAGCAGTTCTTC	CASSFLRGLNNEQFF
TRBJ2-1	TRBV6-1	NA	NA	TGTGCCAGCAGAGGGGAGAGCTCCTACAATGAGCAGTTCTTC	CASRGESSYNEQFF
TRBJ2-3	TRBV9	NA	NA	TGTGCCAGCAGCCACCGCCAGGGTCACACAGATACGCAGTATTTT	CASSHRQGHTDTQYF
TRBJ2-6	TRBV5-1	few	NA	TGCGCCAGCAGCTTGGAAGAGTGGGCCAACGTCCTGACTTTC	CASSLEEWANVLTF
TRBJ2-5	TRBV20-1	NA	NA	TGCAGTGCTAGAGGCCGGGACTCCCAAGAGACCCAGTACTTC	CSARGRDSQETQYF